This record looks at one TCR beta chain sequence and its context. These data come from a study of blood T cell repertoires in COVID-19. Germline-derived CDR1 and CDR2 are SEHNR and FQNEAQ (reference sequence). Unmatched junction bases numbered 8, after V lost 3 bases and J lost 4 bases. There are 16 residues in the CDR3. Here immunoSEQ multiplex PCR was the method, and the copy in TCRdb shows in-frame clones only, minus some. This sample has 200,000 to 250,000 clones, with roughly 88% found just once. V and J are TRBV7-9 and TRBJ1-5, with 8 bases fitting TRBD1. The sequenced material came from PBMCs or T cells enriched from blood (not recorded which). The TCR comes from a woman aged 25-40 years who had been exposed to COVID-19. The CDR3 sequence: CASSFGGTGKNQPQHF. Written as DNA, the CDR3 is TGTGCCAGCAGCTTTGGCGGGACAGGAAAAAATCAGCCCCAGCATTTT.